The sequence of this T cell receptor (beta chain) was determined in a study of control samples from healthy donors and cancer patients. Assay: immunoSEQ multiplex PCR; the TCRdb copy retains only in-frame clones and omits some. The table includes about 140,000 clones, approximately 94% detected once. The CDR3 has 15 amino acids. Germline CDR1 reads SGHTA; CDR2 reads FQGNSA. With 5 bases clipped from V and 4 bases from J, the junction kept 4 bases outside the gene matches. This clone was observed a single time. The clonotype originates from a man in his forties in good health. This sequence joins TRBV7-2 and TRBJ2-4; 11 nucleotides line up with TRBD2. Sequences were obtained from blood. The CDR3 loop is CASSRLAGWKNIQYF. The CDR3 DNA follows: TGTGCCAGCAGCAGACTAGCGGGATGGAAAAACATTCAGTACTTC.